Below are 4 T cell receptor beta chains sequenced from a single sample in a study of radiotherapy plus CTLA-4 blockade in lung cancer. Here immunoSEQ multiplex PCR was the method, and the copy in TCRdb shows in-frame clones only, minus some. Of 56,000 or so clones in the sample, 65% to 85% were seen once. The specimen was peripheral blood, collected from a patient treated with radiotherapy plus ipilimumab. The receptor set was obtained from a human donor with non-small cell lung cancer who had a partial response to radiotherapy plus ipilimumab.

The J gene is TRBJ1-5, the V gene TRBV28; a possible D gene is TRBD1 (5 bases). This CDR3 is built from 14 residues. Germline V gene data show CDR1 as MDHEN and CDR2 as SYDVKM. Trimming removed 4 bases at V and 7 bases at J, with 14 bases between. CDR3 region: CASSSLRARQPQHF. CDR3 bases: TGTGCCAGCAGTTCGCTCAGGGCTCGGCAGCCCCAGCATTTT.

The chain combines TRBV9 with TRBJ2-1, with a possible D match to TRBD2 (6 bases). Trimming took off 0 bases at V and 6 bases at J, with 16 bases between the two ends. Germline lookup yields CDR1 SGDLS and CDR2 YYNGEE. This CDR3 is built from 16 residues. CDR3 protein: CASSVGSGGEGNEQFF. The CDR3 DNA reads TGTGCCAGCAGCGTAGGTTCCGGGGGAGAGGGCAATGAGCAGTTCTTC.

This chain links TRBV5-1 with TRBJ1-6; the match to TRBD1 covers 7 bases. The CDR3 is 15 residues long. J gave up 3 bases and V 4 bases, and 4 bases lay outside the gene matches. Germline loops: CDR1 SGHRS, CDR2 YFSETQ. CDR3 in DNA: TGCGCCAGCAGCGAAGGGGGCTTCTATAATTCACCCCTCCACTTT. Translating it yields CASSEGGFYNSPLHF.

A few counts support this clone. The CDR3 nucleotides read TGTGCCACCAGCAGAGAAAACTATGAGCAGTTCTTC. As protein: CATSRENYEQFF. V usage is TRBV15 and J usage is TRBJ2-1; D unresolved. This CDR3 contains 12 residues. Between the trimmed V and J ends, which lost 0 bases and 8 bases, there was a span of 5 bases. Germline V lookup: CDR1 LNHNV, CDR2 YYDKDF (reference sequence). The complete variable domain, with remaining parts taken from reference TRBV15 and TRBJ2-1, reads DAMVIQNPRYQVTQFGKPVTLSCSQTLNHNVMYWYQQKSSQAPKLLFHYYDKDFNNEADTPDNFQSRRPNTSFCFLDIRSPGLGDTAMYLCATSRENYEQFFGPGTRLTVL.